This T cell receptor (beta chain) was found in a study of radiation and T cells in renal cell carcinoma. About the study: Nephrectomy followed 15 Gy stereotactic body radiation by 4 weeks.

On this clone: As yet, its antigen is unknown.

Time point: blood 2 weeks post-SBRT. Treatment: 15 Gy SBRT to primary tumor, nephrectomy 4 weeks later. After SBRT, blood was collected at 2 and 4 weeks, plus baseline. The V segment lost 1 base and the J segment 5 bases; nucleotides outside the gene matches: 5. The CDR3 has 15 amino acids. Germline CDR1 reads SGHTA; CDR2 reads FQGNSA. Findings and caveats of the study: In blood, top tumor clones expanded by 2 weeks, shrinking by 4.

The protocol was immunoSEQ multiplex PCR, while the TCRdb copy is restricted to in-frame clones and leaves out a portion. The sample holds some 120,000 clones, 81% seen once. The receptor was derived from a man aged 45-65 years with renal cell carcinoma. The sequenced sample was blood, obtained from a patient whose treatment included radiotherapy and nephrectomy. The chain joins TRBV7-2 to TRBJ1-5; TRBD1 aligns across 7 bases. This chain's CDR3 is CASSLVGGAYQPQHF. CDR3 sequence (DNA): TGTGCCAGCAGCTTAGTAGGGGGCGCATATCAGCCCCAGCATTTT.